Listed below are T cell receptor beta chains from one sample, sequenced in a study of blood T cells in healthy people across ages. TCRdb re-analysed the 5' RACE reads in MiXCR, keeping a single row per CDR3 protein. This sample carries hundreds of thousands of distinct CDR3 sequences, under 55% of them seen once, and the ten largest clones take around 21%. The sequencing input was blood. The origin of the receptors is a man between 60 and 75 years old in good health. Each CDR3 is given with its conserved first and last residue. A D gene is named only where the DNA matches it firmly. Clone sizes are given selectively: once, few, many, or a class where the clone is expanded.

>TRBV7-9|.|15|.|TRBJ2-6
CASSPQGAGANVPTF
TGTGCCAGCAGCCCCCAAGGGGCTGGGGCCAACGTCCCGACTTTC
>TRBV6-5|TRBD1|18|.|TRBJ2-6
CASSWGQGSLTGANVLTF
TGTGCCAGCAGTTGGGGACAGGGGAGTCTAACTGGGGCCAACGTCCTGACTTTC
>TRBV5-1|.|16|once|TRBJ1-1
CASSFLPGAQNTEAFF
TGCGCCAGCAGCTTTTTACCCGGGGCGCAGAACACTGAAGCTTTCTTT
>TRBV6-5|TRBD2|16|.|TRBJ2-1
CASSYSGIAGAYEQFF
TGTGCCAGCAGTTACTCCGGGATAGCGGGGGCCTATGAGCAGTTCTTC
>TRBV3-1|TRBD2|18|.|TRBJ2-5
CASSQDLTSGSLYNEQYF
TGTGCCAGCAGCCAAGATTTGACTAGCGGGTCCCTTTACAATGAGCAGTACTTC
>TRBV6-2/TRBV6-3|.|12|.|TRBJ2-4
CASTSAKNIQYF
TGTGCCAGCACCTCGGCCAAAAACATTCAGTACTTC
>TRBV11-3|.|12|.|TRBJ1-2
CASSKGTEGYTF
TGTGCCAGCAGCAAAGGGACGGAGGGCTACACCTTC
>TRBV7-2|.|13|few|TRBJ1-2
CASSPGPSYGYTF
TGTGCCAGCAGCCCGGGCCCCAGCTATGGCTACACCTTC
>TRBV12-3/TRBV12-4|.|18|few|TRBJ1-6
CASSSYRPGRDYNSPLHF
TGTGCCAGCAGTTCCTATCGGCCTGGGAGGGACTATAATTCACCCCTCCACTTT
>TRBV6-1|.|13|.|TRBJ1-1
CASRGSGNTEAFF
TGTGCCAGCAGGGGGTCGGGGAACACTGAAGCTTTCTTT
>TRBV28|.|12|few|TRBJ2-5
CASRETPRTQYF
TGTGCCAGCAGGGAGACTCCGCGGACCCAGTACTTC
>TRBV7-2|TRBD2|14|.|TRBJ2-3
CASREGLVSDTQYF
TGTGCCAGCAGGGAGGGACTAGTCTCAGATACGCAGTATTTT
>TRBV6-2/TRBV6-3|.|14|.|TRBJ1-2
CASRSTGATYGYTF
TGTGCCAGCAGATCGACAGGAGCGACTTATGGCTACACCTTC
>TRBV15|.|20|few|TRBJ2-7
CATSRDPPRRGQEQAYEQYF
TGTGCCACCAGCAGAGATCCCCCTCGAAGGGGTCAGGAACAAGCCTACGAGCAGTACTTC
>TRBV7-9|TRBD1|15|few|TRBJ2-5
CASSLRRGLQETQYF
TGTGCCAGCAGCTTGCGCAGGGGGCTACAAGAGACCCAGTACTTC
>TRBV6-5|TRBD2|18|.|TRBJ2-7
CASSSLTSGGHWSYEQYF
TGTGCCAGCAGTTCCCTGACTAGCGGGGGCCACTGGTCCTACGAGCAGTACTTC
>TRBV9|.|15|.|TRBJ2-3
CASSTGQFRSDTQYF
TGTGCCAGCTCAACGGGGCAGTTTAGGTCAGATACGCAGTATTTT
>TRBV29-1|.|14|.|TRBJ2-5
CSVELIGRDRSQYF
TGCAGCGTTGAATTAATTGGGCGGGACCGAAGCCAGTACTTC
>TRBV20-1|TRBD2|15|few|TRBJ2-3
CSANLAGGLADTQYF
TGCAGTGCAAATCTAGCGGGGGGTTTGGCAGATACGCAGTATTTT
>TRBV3-1|TRBD2|16|.|TRBJ2-3
CASSQLAGVTTDTQYF
TGTGCCAGCAGCCAACTAGCGGGTGTCACCACAGATACGCAGTATTTT
>TRBV6-2/TRBV6-3|TRBD1|15|.|TRBJ1-6
CASSPRTGLGYPLHF
TGTGCCAGCAGCCCAAGGACAGGGCTTGGCTACCCCCTCCACTTT
>TRBV11-3|TRBD1|14|.|TRBJ2-7
CASSAEGGSCEQYF
TGTGCCAGCAGCGCAGAAGGGGGCTCCTGCGAGCAGTACTTC
>TRBV25-1|TRBD1|16|.|TRBJ1-5
CASRGSGGEGNQPQHF
TGTGCCAGCAGGGGTTCAGGGGGCGAGGGCAATCAGCCCCAGCATTTT
>TRBV7-2|TRBD2|15|.|TRBJ2-1
CASSLHSGGAYEQFF
TGTGCCAGCAGCTTACACAGCGGGGGGGCATATGAGCAGTTCTTC
>TRBV5-1|.|14|many|TRBJ2-4
CASSLGVSSNIQYF
TGCGCCAGCAGCTTGGGTGTGAGTTCAAACATTCAGTACTTC
>TRBV6-2/TRBV6-3|TRBD2|17|.|TRBJ2-1
CASSLVLAGGPYNEQFF
TGTGCCAGCAGTTTAGTCCTAGCGGGGGGACCCTACAATGAGCAGTTCTTC
>TRBV20-1|.|12|few|TRBJ2-7
CSARPTTYEQYF
TGCAGTGCTAGACCGACAACCTACGAGCAGTACTTC
>TRBV7-3|.|13|once|TRBJ2-1
CASSLFEGNEQFF
TGTGCCAGCAGCTTATTTGAGGGAAATGAGCAGTTCTTC
>TRBV5-1|.|16|.|TRBJ1-1
CASSLARSAGSTEAFF
TGCGCCAGCAGCTTGGCCAGATCGGCAGGGTCCACTGAAGCTTTCTTT
>TRBV6-2/TRBV6-3|TRBD2|16|few|TRBJ2-7
CASSFHAGGRTYEQYF
TGTGCCAGCAGCTTCCATGCGGGGGGGCGGACCTACGAGCAGTACTTC
>TRBV27|.|17|few|TRBJ2-1
CASSSLRDTGGYNEQFF
TGTGCCAGCAGTTCGCTCCGGGACACCGGAGGCTACAATGAGCAGTTCTTC
>TRBV6-6|TRBD2|15|few|TRBJ2-7
CASSYKTSGSYEQYF
TGTGCCAGCAGTTACAAGACTAGCGGGTCCTACGAGCAGTACTTC
>TRBV27|TRBD1|15|few|TRBJ1-6
CASKAQTGGVSPLHF
TGTGCCAGCAAGGCTCAGACAGGGGGAGTTTCACCCCTCCACTTT
>TRBV7-2|TRBD2|16|few|TRBJ2-1
CASSLAGRGVYNEQFF
TGTGCCAGCAGCTTAGCTGGACGGGGGGTCTACAATGAGCAGTTCTTC
>TRBV7-2|TRBD2|17|few|TRBJ2-1
CASSLAPGGGSYNEQFF
TGTGCCAGCAGCTTAGCGCCCGGGGGGGGCTCCTACAATGAGCAGTTCTTC